This TCR beta chain came from a study of blood T cells in healthy people across ages. The germline gives CDR1 MNHNS, CDR2 SASEGT. CDR3 length equals 14 residues. Primers used in a second PCR of roughly 6 to 11 cycles were a sample-barcoded 5' primer and a J-beta primer mix. Every sample gave at least 3 million paired-end reads containing CDR3. TCRdb re-called the 5' RACE reads through MiXCR, storing one row per CDR3 protein. The table lists around 1,500,000 distinct CDR3 sequences, approximately 42% of them singletons. In the case of this clonotype: The junction does not match germline at one end; this may be a read error.

The material sequenced was blood. This clonotype originated in a woman between 18 and 30 years old in good health. The V gene is TRBV6-1, the J gene TRBJ1-1, with D unclear. The CDR3 DNA is TGTGCCAGCAGTGTCGAGGGCATGAACCCTGAAGCTTTCTTT. Translation: CASSVEGMNPEAFF.